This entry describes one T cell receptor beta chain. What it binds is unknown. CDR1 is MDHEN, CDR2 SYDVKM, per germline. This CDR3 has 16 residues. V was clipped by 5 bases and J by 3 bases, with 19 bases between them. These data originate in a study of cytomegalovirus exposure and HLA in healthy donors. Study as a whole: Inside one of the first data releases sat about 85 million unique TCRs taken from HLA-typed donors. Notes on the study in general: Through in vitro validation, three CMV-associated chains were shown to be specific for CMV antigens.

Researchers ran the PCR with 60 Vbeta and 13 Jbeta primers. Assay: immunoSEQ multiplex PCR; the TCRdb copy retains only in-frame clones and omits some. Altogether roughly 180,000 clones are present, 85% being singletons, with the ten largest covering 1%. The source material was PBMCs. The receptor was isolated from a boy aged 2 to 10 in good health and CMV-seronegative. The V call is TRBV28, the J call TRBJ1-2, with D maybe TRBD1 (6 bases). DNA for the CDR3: TGTGCCAGCAGTCCACAGACAGGTCTCCCACACTATGGCTACACCTTC. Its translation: CASSPQTGLPHYGYTF.